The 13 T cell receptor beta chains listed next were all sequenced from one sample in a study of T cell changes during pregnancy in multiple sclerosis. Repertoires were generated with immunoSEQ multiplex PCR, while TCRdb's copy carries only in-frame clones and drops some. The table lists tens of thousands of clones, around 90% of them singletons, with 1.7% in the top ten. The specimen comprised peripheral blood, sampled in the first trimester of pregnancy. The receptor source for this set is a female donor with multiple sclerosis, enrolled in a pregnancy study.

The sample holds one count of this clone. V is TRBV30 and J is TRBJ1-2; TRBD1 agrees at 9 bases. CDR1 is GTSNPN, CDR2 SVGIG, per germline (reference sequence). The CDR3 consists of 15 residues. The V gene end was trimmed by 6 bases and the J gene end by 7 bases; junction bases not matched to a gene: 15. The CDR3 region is CACLIGGQGPVGYTF. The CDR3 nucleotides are TGTGCCTGTCTCATAGGTGGACAGGGGCCGGTTGGCTACACCTTC.

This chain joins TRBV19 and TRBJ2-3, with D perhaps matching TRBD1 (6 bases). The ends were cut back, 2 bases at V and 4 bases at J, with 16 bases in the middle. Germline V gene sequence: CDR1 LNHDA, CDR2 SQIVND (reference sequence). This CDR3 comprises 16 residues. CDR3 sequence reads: CASSISGVTGADTQYF. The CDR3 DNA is TGTGCCAGTAGTATATCAGGGGTGACGGGTGCAGATACGCAGTATTTT.

The CDR3 sequence: CASMFAVLDQPQHF. CDR3 bases: TGTGCCAGTATGTTCGCGGTCTTGGATCAGCCCCAGCATTTT. The V gene is TRBV19, the J gene TRBJ1-5; D uncertain. Germline V gene lookup returns CDR1 LNHDA and CDR2 SQIVND (reference sequence). Trimming pared 7 bases from V and 5 bases from J, leaving 15 bases between. The CDR3 totals 14 residues. The whole variable domain, filled in from reference TRBV19 and TRBJ1-5, reads DGGITQSPKYLFRKEGQNVTLSCEQNLNHDAMYWYRQDPGQGLRLIYYSQIVNDFQKGDIAEGYSVSREKKESFPLTVTSAQKNPTAFYLCASMFAVLDQPQHFGDGTRLSIL.

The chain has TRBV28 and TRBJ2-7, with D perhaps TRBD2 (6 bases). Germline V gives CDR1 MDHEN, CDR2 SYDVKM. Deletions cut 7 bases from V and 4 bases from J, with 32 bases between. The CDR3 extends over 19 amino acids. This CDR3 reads CASIPSGLPGREFRYEQYF. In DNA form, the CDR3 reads TGTGCCAGCATTCCTTCGGGCTTACCAGGACGGGAGTTTAGGTACGAGCAGTACTTC.

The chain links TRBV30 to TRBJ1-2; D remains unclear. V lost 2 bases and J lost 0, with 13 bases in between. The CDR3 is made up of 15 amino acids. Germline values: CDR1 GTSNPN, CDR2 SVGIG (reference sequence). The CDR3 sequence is CAWSHGVPPNYGYTF. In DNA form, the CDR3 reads TGTGCCTGGAGTCACGGGGTCCCTCCTAACTATGGCTACACCTTC.

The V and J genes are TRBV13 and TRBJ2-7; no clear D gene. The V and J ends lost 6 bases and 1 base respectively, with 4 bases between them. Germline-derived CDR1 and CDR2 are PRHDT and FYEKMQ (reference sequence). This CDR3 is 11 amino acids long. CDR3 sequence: CASSRSYEQYF. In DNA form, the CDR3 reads TGTGCCAGCAGTCGTTCCTACGAGCAGTACTTC.

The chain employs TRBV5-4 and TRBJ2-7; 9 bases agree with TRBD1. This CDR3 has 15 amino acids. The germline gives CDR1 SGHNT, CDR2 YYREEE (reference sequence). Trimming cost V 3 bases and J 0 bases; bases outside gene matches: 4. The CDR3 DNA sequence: TGTGCCAGCAGCTGGGGACAGGGAAGCTCCTACGAGCAGTACTTC. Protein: CASSWGQGSSYEQYF.

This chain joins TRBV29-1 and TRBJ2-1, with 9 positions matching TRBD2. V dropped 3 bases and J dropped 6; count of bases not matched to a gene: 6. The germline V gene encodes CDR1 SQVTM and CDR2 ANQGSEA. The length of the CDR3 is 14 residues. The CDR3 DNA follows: TGCAGCGTTGAGCGGGAGGGCCCTGGCAATGAGCAGTTCTTC. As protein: CSVEREGPGNEQFF.

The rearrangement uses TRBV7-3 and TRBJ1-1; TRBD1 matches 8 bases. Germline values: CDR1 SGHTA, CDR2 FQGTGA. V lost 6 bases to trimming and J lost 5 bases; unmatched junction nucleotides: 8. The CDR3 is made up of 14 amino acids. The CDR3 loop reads CASRPDRGGTEAFF. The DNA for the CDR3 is TGTGCCAGCAGACCCGACAGGGGAGGAACTGAAGCTTTCTTT.

The chain's CDR3 is CASSQVAEGTDTQYF. In nucleotides, the CDR3 is TGTGCCAGCTCCCAAGTAGCGGAGGGCACAGATACGCAGTATTTT. This sequence joins TRBV18 and TRBJ2-3, with a weak D call TRBD2 (6 bases). In germline, CDR1 is KGHSH, CDR2 LQKENI. The CDR3 runs 15 residues. Trimming took 6 bases from V and 1 from J, leaving 14 bases between them.

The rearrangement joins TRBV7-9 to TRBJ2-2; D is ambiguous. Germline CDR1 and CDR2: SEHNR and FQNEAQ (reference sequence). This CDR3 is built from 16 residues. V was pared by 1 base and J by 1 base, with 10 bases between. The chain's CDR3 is CASSLDSGLNTGELFF. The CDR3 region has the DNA TGTGCCAGCAGCTTAGATTCAGGCTTGAACACCGGGGAGCTGTTTTTT.

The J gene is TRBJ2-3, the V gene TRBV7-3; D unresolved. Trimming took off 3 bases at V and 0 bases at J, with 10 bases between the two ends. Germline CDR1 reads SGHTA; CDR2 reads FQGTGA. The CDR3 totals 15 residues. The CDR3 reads CASSFSPGSTDTQYF. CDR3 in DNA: TGTGCCAGCAGCTTCTCCCCCGGGAGCACAGATACGCAGTATTTT.

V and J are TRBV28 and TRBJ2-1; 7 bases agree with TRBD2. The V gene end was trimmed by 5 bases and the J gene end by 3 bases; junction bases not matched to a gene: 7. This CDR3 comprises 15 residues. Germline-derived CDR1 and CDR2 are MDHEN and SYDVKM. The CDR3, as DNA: TGTGCCAGCAGTCTCAGTACTAGCGTCTACAATGAGCAGTTCTTC. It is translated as CASSLSTSVYNEQFF.